These 16 T cell receptor beta chains originate from one sample sequenced in a study of blood T cell repertoires in COVID-19. The table came from immunoSEQ multiplex PCR; TCRdb's copy has only in-frame clones and leaves some out. The sample lists 300,000 to 400,000 clones; approximately 86% were seen once. The specimen was PBMCs or T cells enriched from blood (not recorded which). These receptors originate from a woman aged 40-49 years with acute COVID-19.

V usage is TRBV5-5 and J usage is TRBJ2-7, with 8 bases identical to TRBD1. Germline trimming cut 0 bases from V and 4 bases from J; bases unmatched to any gene: 3. Germline assignment: CDR1 SGHKS and CDR2 YYEKEE (reference sequence). The length of the CDR3 is 14 residues. The CDR3 coding sequence is TGTGCCAGCAGCTTGGGGGGACAGGTGTACGAGCAGTACTTC. Its protein is CASSLGGQVYEQYF.

CDR3 sequence (DNA): TGCAGCGTGCGGGTTCCGGGGTTGGGTCAGCCCCAGCATTTT. It is translated as CSVRVPGLGQPQHF. This chain uses TRBV29-1 with TRBJ1-5; no definite D call. The germline gives CDR1 SQVTM, CDR2 ANQGSEA. Trimming pared 6 bases from V and 6 bases from J, leaving 18 bases between. There are 14 residues in the CDR3.

This clone came up once. The chain links TRBV25-1 to TRBJ2-1; 8 positions agree with TRBD2. In germline, CDR1 is MGHDK, CDR2 SYGVNS. The CDR3 is made up of 16 amino acids. V lost 4 bases to trimming and J lost 1 base; unmatched junction nucleotides: 6. Written as DNA, the CDR3 is TGTGCCAGCAGTGGGGTGAGCGGGAGTTCCTACAATGAGCAGTTCTTC. It encodes CASSGVSGSSYNEQFF.

This chain connects TRBV19 to TRBJ2-1, with a weak D call TRBD2 (6 bases). The CDR3 length is 16 residues. Germline CDR1 and CDR2: LNHDA and SQIVND (reference sequence). V was shortened by 5 bases and J by 3 bases, with 17 bases between the two germline ends. DNA for the CDR3: TGTGCCAGTAGTGCAGGACTGGGAGGCGGCTACAATGAGCAGTTCTTC. This translates into CASSAGLGGGYNEQFF.

This clone was detected only a few times. The chain employs TRBV5-5 and TRBJ1-2, with 7 nucleotides matching TRBD1. V lost 4 bases and J lost 8; bases outside the gene matches: 8. The CDR3 loop spans 13 amino acids. The germline V gene encodes CDR1 SGHKS and CDR2 YYEKEE (reference sequence). CDR3 coding DNA: TGTGCCAGCAGCAAAGGGCAGGGGGAAGGCTACACCTTC. It translates to CASSKGQGEGYTF.

This chain links TRBV7-2 with TRBJ2-7, with a weak D call TRBD2 (5 bases). The CDR3 is made up of 14 amino acids. Germline assignment: CDR1 SGHTA and CDR2 FQGNSA. Trimming shortened V by 4 bases and J by 3 bases, and 13 bases separated the two germline ends. CDR3 sequence: CASSYRDHDYEQYF. CDR3 nucleotide sequence: TGTGCCAGCAGCTACCGGGATCATGACTACGAGCAGTACTTC.

This clone was recorded once. The chain recombines TRBV5-1 with TRBJ2-3; TRBD1 matches at 8 bases. The CDR3 spans 14 residues. Germline CDR1 and CDR2: SGHRS and YFSETQ. V shed 4 bases and J 4 bases; nucleotides not matched to a gene: 5. Here the CDR3 DNA reads TGCGCCAGCAGCCGACAGGGGTCCCCAGATACGCAGTATTTT. Amino acid sequence: CASSRQGSPDTQYF.

The V gene is TRBV28, the J gene TRBJ2-7, with D maybe TRBD1 (6 bases). The CDR3 has 13 amino acids. Per germline, CDR1 MDHEN and CDR2 SYDVKM. The germline V and J ends were trimmed by 1 base and 4 bases, with 8 bases remaining between them. In nucleotides, the CDR3 is TGTGCCAGCAGTTTATCTACAGGGTACGAGCAGTACTTC. Its translation is CASSLSTGYEQYF.

The J gene is TRBJ2-1, the V gene TRBV19; a possible D gene is TRBD1 (5 bases). Trimming took 6 bases from V and 2 from J, leaving 17 bases between them. The CDR3 totals 16 residues. Germline CDR1 reads LNHDA; CDR2 reads SQIVND (reference sequence). The CDR3, as DNA: TGTGCCAGTAGGAGCGACAGACAGAAAACCTACAATGAGCAGTTCTTC. Its protein product is CASRSDRQKTYNEQFF.

V is TRBV2 and J is TRBJ1-1; D call uncertain. This CDR3 has 14 amino acids. Per germline, CDR1 SNHLY and CDR2 FYNNEI. The V and J ends lost 4 bases and 1 base respectively, with 10 bases between them. CDR3 DNA: TGTGCCAGCAGTGCTTCGAGGGAGAACACTGAAGCTTTCTTT. Translated, it gives CASSASRENTEAFF.

The V and J genes are TRBV6-1 and TRBJ1-2, with D unresolved. The CDR3 is made up of 13 amino acids. V dropped 2 bases and J dropped 7 bases, with 11 bases sitting between them. The germline V gene encodes CDR1 MNHNS and CDR2 SASEGT. This CDR3 is CASSEQEASGYTF. CDR3 coding DNA: TGTGCCAGCAGTGAACAGGAGGCGAGTGGCTACACCTTC.

V gene TRBV7-3 combines with J gene TRBJ2-2; a weak D match, TRBD2 (6 bases). V lost 3 bases, J lost 5 bases, and 10 bases lay in between. Germline V gene lookup returns CDR1 SGHTA and CDR2 FQGTGA. This CDR3 contains 14 residues. In DNA form, the CDR3 reads TGTGCCAGCAGCTTTAGTGCGGGGACCGGGGAGCTGTTTTTT. Translating gives CASSFSAGTGELFF.

The chain uses TRBV5-1 and TRBJ2-4, with TRBD2 matching 15 bases. This CDR3 has 20 residues. Germline V gene data show CDR1 as SGHRS and CDR2 as YFSETQ. V was clipped by 1 base and J by 7 bases; unmatched bases: 15. CDR3 protein: CASSLFPKGLAGGTENIQYF. In DNA form, the CDR3 reads TGCGCCAGCAGCTTGTTTCCGAAGGGACTAGCGGGGGGAACGGAGAACATTCAGTACTTC.

V is TRBV9 and J is TRBJ1-1, with D possibly being TRBD1 (6 bases). The CDR3 contains 14 residues. Germline lookup yields CDR1 SGDLS and CDR2 YYNGEE. Trimming removed 3 bases from V and 5 bases from J, with 14 bases in between. Written as DNA, the CDR3 is TGTGCCAGCAGCGCCCTTTTCCAGGGGACTGAAGCTTTCTTT. Its translation: CASSALFQGTEAFF.

V gene TRBV29-1 combines with J gene TRBJ2-3; D might be TRBD1 (5 bases). Germline V CDR1 and CDR2: SQVTM, ANQGSEA. The CDR3 runs 13 residues. With 6 bases removed from V and 2 bases from J, the gap between germline ends came to 12 bases. The CDR3 sequence: CSVGQGNTDTQYF. The DNA of the CDR3 is TGCAGCGTGGGTCAGGGAAACACAGATACGCAGTATTTT.

This chain joins TRBV2 and TRBJ2-7; 10 nucleotides line up with TRBD2. The CDR3 sequence is 15 residues long. V was clipped by 6 bases and J by 3 bases; unmatched bases: 8. In germline, CDR1 is SNHLY, CDR2 FYNNEI. The CDR3 coding sequence is TGTGCCAGCAGAGCACTAGCGGGGAGACTCTACGAGCAGTACTTC. Its translation is CASRALAGRLYEQYF.